The next 21 T cell receptor beta chains were all read from a single sample in a study of blood T cell repertoires in COVID-19. Produced via immunoSEQ multiplex PCR; TCRdb's table is partial and in-frame only. The table lists approximately 120,000 clones, roughly 76% of them singletons. Sequences were obtained from peripheral blood. The receptors derive from a human donor in a cohort sampled during active COVID-19.

This chain connects TRBV14 to TRBJ2-5; D is ambiguous. Germline lookup yields CDR1 SGHDN and CDR2 FVKESK. CDR3 length: 15 residues. Between the trimmed V and J ends, which lost 0 bases and 4 bases, there was a span of 12 bases. The CDR3 loop reads CASSQDRRSIETQYF. In DNA, the CDR3 is TGTGCCAGCAGCCAAGATCGGCGGAGTATAGAGACCCAGTACTTC.

The chain joins TRBV6-5 to TRBJ1-5, with TRBD1 identical over 8 bases. Germline-derived CDR1 and CDR2 are MNHEY and SVGAGI. CDR3 length: 14 amino acids. The V and J ends lost 6 bases and 11 bases, in that order; junction bases with no gene match: 12. CDR3 nucleotide sequence: TGTGCCAGCAGACCCGGACAGGGTCGGTCAGCCCAGCATTTT. Translating gives CASRPGQGRSAQHF.

V gene TRBV5-1 combines with J gene TRBJ1-4; D not certain. Germline-derived CDR1 and CDR2 are SGHRS and YFSETQ. Trimming removed 9 bases from V and 4 bases from J, with 16 bases in between. CDR3 length: 14 residues. The CDR3 DNA is TGCGCCACCTCCCGCGGAGAAAATAATGAAAAACTGTTTTTT. Its protein is CATSRGENNEKLFF.

J is TRBJ2-5 and V is TRBV4-3; D possibly corresponds to TRBD1 (6 bases). Trimming pared 6 bases from V and 6 bases from J, leaving 14 bases between. The CDR3 totals 13 residues. Germline CDR1 reads LGHNA; CDR2 reads YSLEER. The CDR3 nucleotides are TGCGCCAGCAGTACTGACAGGAAAAAGACCCAGTACTTC. This sequence encodes CASSTDRKKTQYF.

The rearrangement joins TRBV6-5 to TRBJ2-1; tentative D call: TRBD1 (6 bases). The CDR3 is 14 amino acids. V was shortened by 8 bases and J by 4 bases, with 15 bases between the two germline ends. Germline V CDR1 and CDR2: MNHEY, SVGAGI. The CDR3 coding sequence is TGTGCCAGCGCCTCGAGGCAGGGGTACAATGAGCAGTTCTTC. Its protein is CASASRQGYNEQFF.

J is TRBJ2-7 and V is TRBV5-6, with 9 bases aligning to TRBD1. V lost 4 bases, J lost 9 bases, and 11 bases stayed unmatched. Germline V gene data show CDR1 as SGHDT and CDR2 as YYEEEE. The CDR3 loop spans 14 amino acids. The CDR3 DNA reads TGTGCCAGCAGCCTTGGCCGGGACAGGGTAAGGCAGTACTTC. Amino acids: CASSLGRDRVRQYF.

J is TRBJ2-3 and V is TRBV7-2, with D tentatively TRBD1 (6 bases). Germline CDR1 SGHTA, CDR2 FQGNSA. This CDR3 comprises 14 residues. V was pared by 5 bases and J by 3 bases, with 12 bases between. This chain's CDR3 is CASSQQGVTDTQYF. The CDR3 coding sequence is TGTGCCAGCAGCCAACAGGGTGTTACAGATACGCAGTATTTT.

This chain links TRBV5-4 with TRBJ2-1; possibly TRBD1 for D (6 bases). CDR1 SGHNT and CDR2 YYREEE come from the germline V gene (reference sequence). The CDR3 spans 13 residues. Trimming removed 5 bases at V and 5 bases at J, with 11 bases between. The CDR3 DNA reads TGTGCCAGCAGTACTACAGGGCACAATGAGCAGTTCTTC. Its protein is CASSTTGHNEQFF. The full variable domain, in which reference TRBV5-4 and TRBJ2-1 provide the parts outside the CDR3, is ETGVTQSPTHLIKTRGQQVTLRCSSQSGHNTVSWYQQALGQGPQFIFQYYREEENGRGNFPPRFSGLQFPNYSSELNVNALELDDSALYLCASSTTGHNEQFFGPGTRLTVL.

This clone came up a few times. This chain links TRBV7-2 with TRBJ2-5; possible D gene TRBD1, 5 bases. V was pared by 0 bases and J by 3 bases, with 8 bases between. CDR3 size: 14 residues. CDR1 and CDR2 (germline): SGHTA, FQGNSA. The CDR3 sequence is CASSLAQEKETQYF. CDR3 in DNA: TGTGCCAGCAGCTTAGCACAGGAGAAAGAGACCCAGTACTTC.

The V and J genes are TRBV6-4 and TRBJ1-6; unclear D gene. The germline CDR1 and CDR2 sequences are MRHNA and SNTAGT. Trimming took off 4 bases at V and 9 bases at J, with 10 bases between the two ends. The CDR3 spans 13 residues. CDR3 loop: CASSVSNGSPLHF. CDR3 DNA sequence: TGTGCCAGCAGTGTATCAAACGGTTCACCCCTCCACTTT.

The rearrangement uses TRBV4-3 and TRBJ2-1, with a tentative D call TRBD2 (6 bases). V gave up 2 bases and J gave up 3 bases, with 11 bases separating them. CDR1 and CDR2 (germline): LGHNA, YSLEER. The CDR3 totals 15 residues. CDR3 loop: CASSQTWGGYNEQFF. CDR3 bases: TGCGCCAGCAGCCAAACCTGGGGAGGCTACAATGAGCAGTTCTTC.

This clone was recorded once. The V call is TRBV19, the J call TRBJ1-5; D is uncertain. Germline-derived CDR1 and CDR2 are LNHDA and SQIVND (reference sequence). Trimming took 5 bases from V and 0 from J, leaving 14 bases between them. CDR3 length equals 16 residues. The CDR3 loop reads CASSGAALTSNQPQHF. The CDR3 nucleotides are TGTGCCAGTAGTGGCGCAGCGCTAACTAGCAATCAGCCCCAGCATTTT.

The rearrangement uses TRBV3-1 (or the pseudogene TRBV3-2) and TRBJ2-1; D is possibly TRBD1 (6 bases). V lost 5 bases, J lost 6 bases, and 11 bases lay in between. Germline CDR1 reads LGHDT; CDR2 reads YNNKEL (reference sequence). CDR3 length: 13 amino acids. The DNA of the CDR3 is TGTGCCAGCAGCTACAGGGCGGCCAATGAGCAGTTCTTC. This gives the protein CASSYRAANEQFF.

The chain combines TRBV4-3 with TRBJ2-7, with D maybe TRBD2 (5 bases). The ends were cut back, 0 bases at V and 5 bases at J, with 14 bases in the middle. Germline values: CDR1 LGHNA, CDR2 YSLEER. This CDR3 contains 15 residues. DNA for the CDR3: TGCGCCAGCAGCCAAGATCTGAGGGAGAGTCACGAGCAGTACTTC. Its protein product is CASSQDLRESHEQYF.

The chain links TRBV25-1 to TRBJ1-2; D remains unclear. The CDR3 has 16 amino acids. Germline loops: CDR1 MGHDK, CDR2 SYGVNS. V lost 2 bases, J lost 4 bases, and 17 bases lay in between. The CDR3 sequence: CASSEHRVTVAYGYTF. CDR3 sequence (DNA): TGTGCCAGCAGTGAACACCGGGTGACGGTGGCCTATGGCTACACCTTC.

The rearrangement links TRBV2 to TRBJ1-1, with D possibly matching TRBD1 (6 bases). Trimming pared 11 bases from V and 10 bases from J, leaving 23 bases between. The CDR3 has 13 amino acids. Germline assignment: CDR1 SNHLY and CDR2 FYNNEI. CDR3 coding DNA: TGTGCCCGCGGGGGGTGGGGGGGCGCGGTAGCTTTCTTT. The encoded protein is CARGGWGGAVAFF.

J is TRBJ2-7 and V is TRBV6-2 or TRBV6-3, with 9 bases that match TRBD2. The V gene's germline CDR1 is MNHEY and CDR2 SVGEGT. The CDR3 extends over 15 amino acids. The V segment lost 0 bases and the J segment 0 bases; nucleotides outside the gene matches: 0. CDR3 coding DNA: TGTGCCAGCAGTTACTCTAGCGGGAGCTCCTACGAGCAGTACTTC. It translates to CASSYSSGSSYEQYF.

V and J are TRBV25-1 and TRBJ2-5; perhaps TRBD2 as D (5 bases). CDR1 is MGHDK, CDR2 SYGVNS, per germline. V was cut by 2 bases and J by 3 bases, with 10 bases left in between. The CDR3 contains 14 residues. The CDR3 DNA sequence: TGTGCCAGCAGTGAAATTGGGCGGGAAGAGACCCAGTACTTC. Translation: CASSEIGREETQYF.

The chain couples TRBV30 to TRBJ2-7; weak D call: TRBD1 (5 bases). V lost 0 bases, J lost 2 bases, and 11 bases lay in between. CDR1 and CDR2 (germline): GTSNPN, SVGIG (reference sequence). CDR3 length: 14 residues. CDR3 in amino acids: CAWSVGAVTYEQYF. The CDR3 bases are TGTGCCTGGAGTGTAGGGGCGGTCACCTACGAGCAGTACTTC.

The genes are TRBV7-2 and TRBJ2-3, with D possibly matching TRBD2 (6 bases). Per germline, CDR1 SGHTA and CDR2 FQGNSA. Trimming cost V 4 bases and J 0 bases, with 17 bases left between them. This CDR3 comprises 17 residues. The CDR3 nucleotides are TGTGCCAGCAGCTGGATAGCTGGGGGGTCTAGCACAGATACGCAGTATTTT. Translating gives CASSWIAGGSSTDTQYF.

The rearrangement joins TRBV11-2 to TRBJ2-7, with D possibly matching TRBD2 (6 bases). Trimming removed 6 bases at V and 2 bases at J, with 11 bases between. Germline-derived CDR1 and CDR2 are SGHAT and FQNNGV. This CDR3 has 13 amino acids. The CDR3 protein is CASRTSWAYEQYF. The DNA for the CDR3 is TGTGCCAGCAGGACTAGTTGGGCCTACGAGCAGTACTTC.